This passage covers 19 T cell receptor beta chains from one sample sequenced in a study of beta chain features in type 1 diabetes. Of the isolated RNA, all was reverse transcribed, and so the sequenced material was expressed TCRB transcripts. Measured with immunoSEQ multiplex PCR; TCRdb has only the in-frame clones, and not every one. The sample contains 350,000 to 400,000 clones, more than 12% of which appear only once. The sequenced material came from naive CD4+ T cells from blood. These TCRs come from a woman aged 18-30 years in good health.

The chain joins TRBV28 to TRBJ2-3, with D perhaps TRBD1 (6 bases). Germline V gene lookup returns CDR1 MDHEN and CDR2 SYDVKM. The V and J ends lost 4 bases and 11 bases respectively, with 10 bases between them. The CDR3 spans 11 residues. DNA for the CDR3: TGTGCCAGCAGTTCGAGGGGACAGCAGTATTTT. Translation gives CASSSRGQQYF.

This clone was counted only a few times. The V call is TRBV18, the J call TRBJ1-1; D unclear. The CDR3 runs to 14 residues. Germline CDR1 and CDR2: KGHSH and LQKENI. V was clipped by 1 base and J by 1 base, with 7 bases between them. For the CDR3, the DNA is TGTGCCAGCTCACCACTGTCAGGGAACACTGAAGCTTTCTTT. The encoded protein is CASSPLSGNTEAFF.

The gene calls are TRBV29-1 and TRBJ2-7; TRBD1 matches at 7 bases. The V and J ends lost 7 bases and 0 bases, in that order; junction bases with no gene match: 3. The CDR3 has 12 residues. CDR1 is SQVTM and CDR2 is ANQGSEA in the germline V gene. The CDR3 region is CSAGTVSYEQYF. The CDR3 DNA follows: TGCAGCGCAGGGACAGTCTCCTACGAGCAGTACTTC.

J is TRBJ2-1 and V is TRBV30; D ambiguous. V lost 0 bases and J lost 4, with 7 bases in between. CDR3 size: 13 residues. Germline V gives CDR1 GTSNPN, CDR2 SVGIG (reference sequence). The CDR3 region has the DNA TGTGCCTGGAGTGTTCTGGAGTACAATGAGCAGTTCTTC. Its translation is CAWSVLEYNEQFF. The variable domain in full, with the rest retrieved from reference TRBV30 and TRBJ2-1, is SQTIHQWPATLVQPVGSPLSLECTVEGTSNPNLYWYRQAAGRGLQLLFYSVGIGQISSEVPQNLSASRPQDRQFILSSKKLLLSDSGFYLCAWSVLEYNEQFFGPGTRLTVL.

In its sample, this clone was seen a few times. CDR3 loop: CSADRGLETQYF. Here the CDR3 DNA reads TGCAGCGCGGACAGGGGGCTGGAGACCCAGTACTTC. This chain uses TRBV29-1 with TRBJ2-5, with 11 bases that match TRBD1. In germline, CDR1 is SQVTM, CDR2 ANQGSEA. J lost 5 bases, V lost 7 bases, and 3 bases had no gene match. The length of the CDR3 is 12 residues.

A few counts support this clone. This chain connects TRBV5-5 to TRBJ2-5; no clear D gene. The CDR3 is 12 residues long. The V gene's germline CDR1 is SGHKS and CDR2 YYEKEE (reference sequence). Trimming left V 4 bases short and J 4 bases short, with 8 bases between. The CDR3 DNA is TGTGCCAGCAGCCTGACATTAGAGACCCAGTACTTC. It encodes CASSLTLETQYF.

This rearrangement joins TRBV5-4 to TRBJ1-2; perhaps TRBD1 as D (5 bases). Trimming left V 5 bases short and J 2 bases short, with 16 bases between. Germline values: CDR1 SGHNT, CDR2 YYREEE (reference sequence). The CDR3 consists of 15 residues. The CDR3 loop reads CASSYAGKRNYGYTF. The CDR3 DNA is TGTGCCAGCAGTTACGCAGGGAAAAGAAACTATGGCTACACCTTC.

This clone was seen a few times. The V call is TRBV9, the J call TRBJ2-5; D is ambiguous. V was pared by 0 bases and J by 5 bases, with 11 bases between. CDR1 and CDR2 from the germline V gene are SGDLS and YYNGEE. There are 14 residues in the CDR3. CDR3 sequence: CASSVEIVGETQYF. For the CDR3, the DNA is TGTGCCAGCAGCGTAGAAATCGTCGGGGAGACCCAGTACTTC.

The genes are TRBV29-1 and TRBJ1-5; TRBD1 might be the D (6 bases). The CDR3 runs 13 residues. Trimming pared 7 bases from V and 3 bases from J, leaving 13 bases between. CDR1 and CDR2 from the germline V gene are SQVTM and ANQGSEA. CDR3 in DNA: TGCAGCGCAACTACAGGGATCAATCAGCCCCAGCATTTT. This translates into CSATTGINQPQHF. Together with reference TRBV29-1 and TRBJ1-5, the CDR3 gives the full variable domain: SAVISQKPSRDICQRGTSLTIQCQVDSQVTMMFWYRQQPGQSLTLIATANQGSEATYESGFVIDKFPISRPNLTFSTLTVSNMSPEDSSIYLCSATTGINQPQHFGDGTRLSIL.

The J gene is TRBJ1-1, the V gene TRBV15; D is perhaps TRBD1 (5 bases). CDR1 and CDR2 (germline): LNHNV, YYDKDF (reference sequence). The CDR3 has 15 amino acids. V lost 2 bases and J lost 0, with 10 bases in between. In nucleotides, the CDR3 is TGTGCCACCAGCAGACGCAGGGATGTGAACACTGAAGCTTTCTTT. Protein product: CATSRRRDVNTEAFF.

V and J are TRBV9 and TRBJ1-2; D remains ambiguous. CDR1 SGDLS and CDR2 YYNGEE come from the germline V gene. V lost 0 bases and J lost 4, with 10 bases in between. The CDR3 spans 14 residues. CDR3 DNA: TGTGCCAGCAGCGTAGTATCGGGGAGCTATGGCTACACCTTC. This translates into CASSVVSGSYGYTF.

The genes are TRBV5-4 and TRBJ2-5, with 10 bases aligning to TRBD2. The length of the CDR3 is 15 residues. CDR1 and CDR2 (germline): SGHNT, YYREEE (reference sequence). V dropped 2 bases and J dropped 0; count of bases not matched to a gene: 1. The CDR3 region has the DNA TGTGCCAGCAGCTTTAGCGGGGGGTACCAAGAGACCCAGTACTTC. This translates into CASSFSGGYQETQYF.

The chain carries TRBV18 and TRBJ1-1; 12 bases map to TRBD1. Germline trimming cut 3 bases from V and 5 bases from J; bases unmatched to any gene: 10. CDR3 size: 17 residues. CDR1 KGHSH and CDR2 LQKENI come from the germline V gene. CDR3 sequence (DNA): TGTGCCAGCTCACCCCTTGGGACAGGGGGCGGCAGAACTGAAGCTTTCTTT. This encodes CASSPLGTGGGRTEAFF.

This clone showed up just a few times. The chain carries TRBV29-1 and TRBJ2-7; 8 nucleotides align to TRBD2. The CDR3 totals 14 residues. Germline values: CDR1 SQVTM, CDR2 ANQGSEA. The J segment lost 3 bases and the V segment lost 6 bases, leaving 10 bases of the junction unmatched. CDR3: CSVLSGRAIYEQYF. The CDR3 DNA follows: TGCAGCGTGCTATCCGGGAGGGCCATCTACGAGCAGTACTTC.

For the CDR3, the DNA is TGTGCCAGCAGTGTAACGGTGAACACTGAAGCTTTCTTT. Its protein is CASSVTVNTEAFF. This chain joins TRBV28 and TRBJ1-1; D uncertain. CDR1 and CDR2 from the germline V gene are MDHEN and SYDVKM. The CDR3 has 13 residues. Trimming removed 5 bases from V and 0 bases from J, with 7 bases in between.

The chain is built from TRBV18 and TRBJ2-5; 7 bases fit TRBD1. Germline CDR1 and CDR2: KGHSH and LQKENI. V trimming: 0 bases; J trimming: 7 bases; junction bases outside the gene matches: 8. The CDR3 spans 15 residues. CDR3 amino acids: CASSPPTGPIRTQYF. CDR3 DNA: TGTGCCAGCTCACCACCGACAGGGCCGATACGGACCCAGTACTTC.

The V call is TRBV4-2, the J call TRBJ2-3; no reliable D call. This CDR3 comprises 16 residues. Deletions cut 0 bases from V and 2 bases from J, with 12 bases between. Germline V gene data show CDR1 as LGHNA and CDR2 as YNFKEQ. The DNA of the CDR3 is TGTGCCAGCAGCCAAGATTTTGGCGGAGTCACAGATACGCAGTATTTT. It translates to CASSQDFGGVTDTQYF.

This clone was counted between two and nine times. V gene TRBV28 combines with J gene TRBJ2-7, with D possibly TRBD1 on 5 matching bases. Germline V CDR1 and CDR2: MDHEN, SYDVKM. Deletions cut 6 bases from V and 0 bases from J, with 12 bases between. The CDR3 spans 14 residues. The CDR3 sequence is CASSLTGISYEQYF. The CDR3 region has the DNA TGTGCCAGCAGCCTAACAGGTATCTCCTACGAGCAGTACTTC.

This clone has only a few counts. The junction and the germline gene differ at one end; a read error may be behind it. The CDR3 DNA follows: TGTGCTAGCAGCCAGGGGACTAGCGGGGTCACAGATACGCAGTATTTT. The encoded protein is CASSQGTSGVTDTQYF. This rearrangement joins TRBV7-7 to TRBJ2-3; 13 bases are a match to TRBD2. Germline CDR1 reads SSHAT; CDR2 reads FNYEAQ (reference sequence). This CDR3 is built from 16 residues.